This T cell receptor (beta chain) derives from a study of regulatory T cells in long-lasting Graves disease. Assembly of TCR beta libraries relied on iRepertoire HTBI primers together with Arm-PCR of CDR3 regions. One entry per CDR3 protein results from TCRdb running MiXCR on the multiplex PCR reads. The sample lists 550,000 to 700,000 distinct CDR3 sequences, roughly 16% occurring once. Germline CDR1 is DFQATT and CDR2 is SNEGSKA (reference sequence). The CDR3 runs to 12 residues. Trimming removed 4 bases from V and 12 bases from J, with 16 bases in between. Stated time point: newly diagnosed GD, antithyroid drugs for less than 3 months. PBMC RNA was the source of the TCR library. These sequences were also reported in another study, on T cells in Graves' hyperthyroidism and ophthalmopathy.

The chain has TRBV20-1 and TRBJ2-1; a weak D match, TRBD1 (5 bases). Sequenced here: peripheral blood mononuclear cells (PBMCs), sampled at new diagnosis, from a patient treated with antithyroid drugs. The sequence was obtained from a man younger than 35 with Graves disease. CDR3 DNA: TGCAGTGCTATGGGGCGGCTGATAGGGCAGTTCTTC. It yields the protein CSAMGRLIGQFF.